This T cell receptor beta chain derives from a study of vaccination effects on CD4 cells after COVID-19. As for this clone: The antigen remains undetermined. The same CDR3 also results from other DNA sequences found in this sample.

Sequencing used immunoSEQ multiplex PCR; TCRdb keeps in-frame clones, though not all of them. This sample has just under 65,000 clones, with roughly 75% found just once. The CDR3 has 11 residues. The ends were cut back, 3 bases at V and 5 bases at J, with 4 bases in the middle. Expansion with viral peptide pools was applied to antigen-specific CD4+ T cells by the ViraFEST assay prior to sequencing. The culture ran for roughly ten days before CD4+ T cells were isolated. The healthy vaccine recipients, who had no prior SARS-CoV-2 infection, showed negative nucleocapsid antibodies. After two million PBMC were placed in each well, they were cultured with approximately 10 IU/ml IL-2 and roughly 10 ug/ml peptides.

This chain links TRBV12-3 or TRBV12-4 with TRBJ2-5; D unresolved. The material sequenced was CD4+ T cells from PBMCs cultured with HCoV-OC43 spike peptides, taken before COVID-19 vaccination. Subset reported: HCoV-OC43 spike overlapping peptide pool stimulation. The receptor was isolated from a human donor who received a COVID-19 vaccine. CDR3 amino acids: CASSFSETQYF. The CDR3 DNA reads as TGTGCCAGCAGTTTCTCCGAGACCCAGTACTTC.